The 9 T cell receptor beta chains below come from one sample, sequenced in a study of identical twins. MiXCR, run by TCRdb on the 5' RACE reads, gives a single entry per CDR3 protein. The sample lists 540,000 or so distinct CDR3 sequences; more than 20% were seen once. Another study also made use of these data, one on yellow fever vaccine responses in identical twins.

What was sequenced was CD4+ T cells sorted from blood. Receptor source: a woman between 18 and 30 years old in good health.

The rearrangement joins TRBV29-1 to TRBJ2-5; 11 bases agree with TRBD2. The trim removed 6 bases at V and 1 base at J, leaving 7 bases unmatched. The germline V gene has CDR1 SQVTM and CDR2 ANQGSEA. The CDR3 is 15 amino acids. CDR3 loop: CSVTRLAGSQETQYF. CDR3 sequence (DNA): TGCAGCGTCACGAGACTAGCGGGAAGCCAAGAGACCCAGTACTTC.

The CDR3 bases are TGCGCCAGCAGCTTGGGGTCGGGGACAGTGAAAGAGACCCAGTACTTC. This translates into CASSLGSGTVKETQYF. The J gene is TRBJ2-5, the V gene TRBV5-1; 7 bases are shared with TRBD1. V dropped 0 bases and J dropped 3; count of bases not matched to a gene: 8. Germline loops: CDR1 SGHRS, CDR2 YFSETQ. The CDR3 spans 16 residues.

The chain recombines TRBV5-1 with TRBJ2-3; 7 bases are shared with TRBD2. The trim removed 0 bases at V and 4 bases at J, leaving 8 bases unmatched. The CDR3 length is 16 residues. CDR1 SGHRS and CDR2 YFSETQ come from the germline V gene. The DNA of the CDR3 is TGCGCCAGCAGCTTGGCGGCGGGAGTAGGGTCAGATACGCAGTATTTT. The encoded protein is CASSLAAGVGSDTQYF.

J is TRBJ1-5 and V is TRBV19; no clear D. V gave up 3 bases and J gave up 2 bases, with 5 bases separating them. CDR1 and CDR2 (germline): LNHDA, SQIVND (reference sequence). This CDR3 has 13 residues. DNA of the CDR3: TGTGCCAGTAGTATGGGCCGCAATCAGCCCCAGCATTTT. This sequence encodes CASSMGRNQPQHF. Based on the CDR3 plus reference TRBV19 and TRBJ1-5, the full variable domain is DGGITQSPKYLFRKEGQNVTLSCEQNLNHDAMYWYRQDPGQGLRLIYYSQIVNDFQKGDIAEGYSVSREKKESFPLTVTSAQKNPTAFYLCASSMGRNQPQHFGDGTRLSIL.

In this sample, this clonotype turned up a few times. The rearrangement joins TRBV5-1 to TRBJ2-2; 7 bases map to TRBD2. The CDR3 is 16 residues long. Germline trimming cut 2 bases from V and 1 base from J; bases unmatched to any gene: 5. CDR1 is SGHRS and CDR2 is YFSETQ in the germline V gene. CDR3 residues: CASSFMREGNTGELFF. As DNA, the CDR3 is TGCGCCAGCAGCTTTATGAGGGAGGGGAACACCGGGGAGCTGTTTTTT.

This clonotype was found a few times. V is TRBV24-1 and J is TRBJ2-5; D unresolved. Per the germline V gene, CDR1 is KGHDR and CDR2 is SFDVKD. CDR3 size: 14 residues. Trimming took 2 bases from V and 5 from J, leaving 11 bases between them. The DNA of the CDR3 is TGTGCCACCAGTGATTCCATGGCAGCCGAGACCCAGTACTTC. Translated, it gives CATSDSMAAETQYF.

The sample holds a few counts of this clonotype. This chain connects TRBV9 to TRBJ2-1; the match to TRBD2 covers 7 bases. J gave up 2 bases and V 0 bases, and 2 bases lay outside the gene matches. The CDR3 totals 15 residues. Germline V gene lookup returns CDR1 SGDLS and CDR2 YYNGEE. The CDR3 DNA reads as TGTGCCAGCAGCGTAGAGGGGACTACCTACAATGAGCAGTTCTTC. This sequence encodes CASSVEGTTYNEQFF. The complete variable domain, with remaining parts taken from reference TRBV9 and TRBJ2-1, reads DSGVTQTPKHLITATGQRVTLRCSPRSGDLSVYWYQQSLDQGLQFLIQYYNGEERAKGNILERFSAQQFPDLHSELNLSSLELGDSALYFCASSVEGTTYNEQFFGPGTRLTVL.

This clonotype was seen only a few times. V gene TRBV12-3 or TRBV12-4 combines with J gene TRBJ2-2; possible D gene TRBD1, 5 bases. This CDR3 is 13 amino acids long. V shed 11 bases and J shed 1 base, with 11 bases lying between them. The CDR3 bases are TGTGCCGGGGCCCGAAGGAACACCGGGGAGCTGTTTTTT. As protein: CAGARRNTGELFF.

This clonotype was picked up a small number of times. Here the CDR3 reads CASSFPPKEGDRYTF. The CDR3 DNA follows: TGTGCCAGCAGCTTCCCTCCCAAGGAGGGCGATCGCTACACCTTC. The V and J genes are TRBV12-3 or TRBV12-4 and TRBJ1-2, with D hard to call. V was cut by 6 bases and J by 9 bases, with 23 bases left in between. CDR3 length: 15 amino acids.